These T cell receptor beta chains were read from a single sample in a study of OX40 agonist ivuxolimab in advanced cancers. The data were produced by immunoSEQ multiplex PCR, yet TCRdb's version contains in-frame clones alone and is incomplete. This table has about 92,000 clones, roughly 88% appearing once. The specimen was CD4+ or CD8+ T cells sorted from blood, collected in a trial of the OX40 agonist ivuxolimab. These receptors originate from an adult with an advanced solid tumor such as melanoma, head and neck, liver or kidney cancer. CDR3s include the opening cysteine and the closing phenylalanine or tryptophan. The D gene is left open where the match is weak.

J,V,D,CDR3
TRBJ1-2,TRBV28,NA,CASSSTGMGGYTF
TRBJ2-1,TRBV5-4,NA,CASSPVGVSLGNEQFF
TRBJ2-1,TRBV20-1,NA,CSGKDNEQFF
TRBJ1-2,TRBV4-2,NA,CASSLPQAYGYTF
TRBJ2-1,TRBV5-1,NA,CASSLVVGGNNEQFF
TRBJ1-6,TRBV28,TRBD1,CASKSNRGINSPLHF
TRBJ2-7,TRBV7-2,NA,CASSSPRGGRLGEQYF
TRBJ1-2,TRBV18,NA,CASSLDRSYGYTF
TRBJ2-7,TRBV4-3,TRBD2,CASSQDPRLAGVEQYF
TRBJ1-1,TRBV5-1,TRBD1,CASSQQGARTEAFF
TRBJ2-5,TRBV5-4,TRBD2,CASSPGGDILRKTQYF
TRBJ2-7,TRBV10-3,NA,CAIQASLEGSSYEQYF
TRBJ2-7,TRBV11-3,NA,CASSSGYEQYF
TRBJ2-2,TRBV28,TRBD1,CASKPGGESGELFF
TRBJ2-5,TRBV6-5,NA,CASSTGVASETQYF
NA,TRBV28,TRBD2,CASSSPTSGRTYEQYF
TRBJ1-2,TRBV28,NA,CASSLPGRERGYTF
TRBJ2-3,TRBV4-2,NA,CASSRAGSDTQYF
TRBJ1-1,TRBV5-1,TRBD1,CASSRGQVNTEAFF
TRBJ1-4,TRBV28,NA,CASRLRRGPNEKLFF